This TCR beta chain was captured by sequencing in a study of shared clonotypes between healthy human individuals. All the donors were Caucasian adults who lived in Nashville, Tennessee. Template for every sorted-subset replicate PCR totaled around 200 ng DNA, tens of thousands of T cell genomes. Some clones are missing from TCRdb's copy, which holds only in-frame ones; the method was immunoSEQ multiplex PCR. In the table there are 950,000 to 1,300,000 clones, about 76% of which are singletons. The source is a young man in good health. Sequenced material: memory CD4+ T cells sorted from blood. Indicated subset: CD45RA-negative fraction.

The CDR3 here is CASSDYNEQFF. The CDR3 nucleotides are TGTGCCAGCAGCGATTACAATGAGCAGTTCTTC. The chain couples TRBV7-2 to TRBJ2-1; D call uncertain. The CDR3 covers 11 residues. V was trimmed by 5 bases and J by 4 bases, leaving 3 bases between them. Germline CDR1 and CDR2: SGHTA and FQGNSA.